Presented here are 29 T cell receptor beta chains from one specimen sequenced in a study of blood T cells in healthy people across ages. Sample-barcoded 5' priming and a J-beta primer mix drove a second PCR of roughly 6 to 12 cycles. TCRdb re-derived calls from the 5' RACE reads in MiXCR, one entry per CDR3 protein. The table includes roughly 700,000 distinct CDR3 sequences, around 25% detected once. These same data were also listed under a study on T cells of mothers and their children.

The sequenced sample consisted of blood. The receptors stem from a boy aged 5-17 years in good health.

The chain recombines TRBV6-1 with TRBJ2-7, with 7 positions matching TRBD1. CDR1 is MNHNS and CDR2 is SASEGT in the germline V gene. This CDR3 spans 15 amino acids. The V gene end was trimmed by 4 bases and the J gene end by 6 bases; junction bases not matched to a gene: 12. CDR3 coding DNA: TGTGCCAGCAGTGGGGCTCTAAGGGGGCGAGGCGAGCAGTACTTC. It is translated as CASSGALRGRGEQYF.

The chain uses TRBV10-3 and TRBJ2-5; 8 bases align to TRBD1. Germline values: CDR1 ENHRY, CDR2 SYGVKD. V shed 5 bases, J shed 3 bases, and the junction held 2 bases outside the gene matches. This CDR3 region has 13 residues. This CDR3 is CAISPGQEETQYF. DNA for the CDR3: TGTGCCATCAGTCCGGGACAGGAAGAGACCCAGTACTTC.

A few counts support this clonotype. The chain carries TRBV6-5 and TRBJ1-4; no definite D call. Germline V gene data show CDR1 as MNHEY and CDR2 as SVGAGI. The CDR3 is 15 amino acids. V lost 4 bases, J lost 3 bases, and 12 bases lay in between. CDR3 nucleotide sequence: TGTGCCAGCAGTTCCGCTGGAGCGGCTAATGAAAAACTGTTTTTT. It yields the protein CASSSAGAANEKLFF.

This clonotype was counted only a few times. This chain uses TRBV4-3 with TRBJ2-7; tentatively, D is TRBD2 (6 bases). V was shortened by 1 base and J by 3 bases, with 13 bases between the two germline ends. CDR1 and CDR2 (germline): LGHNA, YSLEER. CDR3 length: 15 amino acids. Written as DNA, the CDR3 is TGCGCCAGCAGCCAAGGAACCGGGAGCCTCTACGAGCAGTACTTC. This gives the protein CASSQGTGSLYEQYF.

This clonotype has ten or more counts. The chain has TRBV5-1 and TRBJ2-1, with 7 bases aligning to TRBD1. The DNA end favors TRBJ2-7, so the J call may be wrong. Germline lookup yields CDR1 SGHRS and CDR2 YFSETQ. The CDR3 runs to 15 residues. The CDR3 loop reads CASSDAKTGLHEQYF. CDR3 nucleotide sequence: TGCGCCAGCAGCGATGCGAAGACAGGGTTACACGAGCAGTACTTC.

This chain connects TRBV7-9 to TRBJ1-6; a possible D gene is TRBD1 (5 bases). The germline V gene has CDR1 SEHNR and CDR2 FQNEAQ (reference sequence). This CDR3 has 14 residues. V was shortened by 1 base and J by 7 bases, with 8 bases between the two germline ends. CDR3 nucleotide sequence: TGTGCCAGCAGCTTAGGGGACGGCAATTCACCCCTCCACTTT. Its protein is CASSLGDGNSPLHF.

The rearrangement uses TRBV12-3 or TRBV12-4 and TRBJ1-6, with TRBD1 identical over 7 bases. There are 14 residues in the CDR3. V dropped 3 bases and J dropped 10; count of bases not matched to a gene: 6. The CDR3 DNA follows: TGTGCCAGCAGTTTCGACAGGGTTGTCTCACCCCTCCACTTT. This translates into CASSFDRVVSPLHF.

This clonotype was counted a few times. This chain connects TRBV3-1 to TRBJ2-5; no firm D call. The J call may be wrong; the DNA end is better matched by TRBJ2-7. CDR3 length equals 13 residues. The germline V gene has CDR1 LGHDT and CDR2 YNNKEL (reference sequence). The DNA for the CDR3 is TGTGCCAGCAGCCAAGGTGCCGCTATCGAGCAGTACTTC. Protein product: CASSQGAAIEQYF.

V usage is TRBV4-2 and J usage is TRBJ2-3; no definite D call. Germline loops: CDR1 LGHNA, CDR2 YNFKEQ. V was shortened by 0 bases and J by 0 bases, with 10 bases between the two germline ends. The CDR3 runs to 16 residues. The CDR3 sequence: CASSQEPLPSTDTQYF. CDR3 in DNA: TGTGCCAGCAGCCAAGAACCTTTACCTAGCACAGATACGCAGTATTTT.

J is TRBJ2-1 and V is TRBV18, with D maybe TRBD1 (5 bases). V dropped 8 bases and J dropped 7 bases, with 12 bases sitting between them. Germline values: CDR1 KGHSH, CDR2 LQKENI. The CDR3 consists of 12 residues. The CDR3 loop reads CASSPKGNEQFF. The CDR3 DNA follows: TGTGCCAGCAGCCCTAAGGGGAATGAGCAGTTCTTC.

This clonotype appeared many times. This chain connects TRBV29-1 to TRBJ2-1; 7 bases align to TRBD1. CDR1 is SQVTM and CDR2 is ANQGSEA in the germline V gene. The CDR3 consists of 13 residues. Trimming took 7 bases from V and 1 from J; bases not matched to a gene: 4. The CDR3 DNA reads TGCAGCGCTCAGGGGGTGTCCTACAATGAGCAGTTCTTC. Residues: CSAQGVSYNEQFF.

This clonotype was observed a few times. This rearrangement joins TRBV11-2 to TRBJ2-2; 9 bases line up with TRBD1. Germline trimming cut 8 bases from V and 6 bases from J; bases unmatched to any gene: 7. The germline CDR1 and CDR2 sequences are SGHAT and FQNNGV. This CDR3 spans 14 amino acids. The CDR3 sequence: CASRGQGEAGELFF. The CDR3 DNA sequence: TGTGCCAGCCGGGGACAGGGTGAGGCCGGGGAGCTGTTTTTT.

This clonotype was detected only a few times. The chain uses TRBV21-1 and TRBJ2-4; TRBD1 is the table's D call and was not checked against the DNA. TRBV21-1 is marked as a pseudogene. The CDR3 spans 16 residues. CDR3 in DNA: TGTGCCAGCAGCAGGCAGGGACGTGCGGCCAAAAACATTCAGTACTTC. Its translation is CASSRQGRAAKNIQYF.

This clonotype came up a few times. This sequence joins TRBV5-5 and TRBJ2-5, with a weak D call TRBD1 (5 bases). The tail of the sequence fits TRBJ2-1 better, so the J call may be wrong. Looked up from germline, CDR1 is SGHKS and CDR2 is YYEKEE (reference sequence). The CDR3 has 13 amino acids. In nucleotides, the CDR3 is TGTGCCAGCAGCGTATGGACAAACAATGAGCAGTTCTTC. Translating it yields CASSVWTNNEQFF.

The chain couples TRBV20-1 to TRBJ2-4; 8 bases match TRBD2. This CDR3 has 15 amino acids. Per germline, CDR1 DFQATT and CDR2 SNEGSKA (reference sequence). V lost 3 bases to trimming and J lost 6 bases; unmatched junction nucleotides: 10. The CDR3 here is CSARDPAGVSNIQYF. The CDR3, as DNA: TGCAGTGCTAGGGACCCAGCGGGAGTATCAAACATTCAGTACTTC.

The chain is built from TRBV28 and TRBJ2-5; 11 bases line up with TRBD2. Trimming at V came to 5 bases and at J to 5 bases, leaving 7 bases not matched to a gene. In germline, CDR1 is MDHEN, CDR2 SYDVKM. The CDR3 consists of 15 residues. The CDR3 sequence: CASSILAGARETQYF. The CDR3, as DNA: TGTGCCAGCAGTATACTAGCGGGAGCAAGGGAGACCCAGTACTTC.

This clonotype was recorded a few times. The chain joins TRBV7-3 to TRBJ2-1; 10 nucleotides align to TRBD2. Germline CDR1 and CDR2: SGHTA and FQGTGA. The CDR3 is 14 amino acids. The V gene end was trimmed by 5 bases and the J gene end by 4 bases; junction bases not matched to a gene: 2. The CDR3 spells CASSTSGEYNEQFF. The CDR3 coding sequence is TGTGCCAGCAGCACTAGCGGGGAGTACAATGAGCAGTTCTTC.

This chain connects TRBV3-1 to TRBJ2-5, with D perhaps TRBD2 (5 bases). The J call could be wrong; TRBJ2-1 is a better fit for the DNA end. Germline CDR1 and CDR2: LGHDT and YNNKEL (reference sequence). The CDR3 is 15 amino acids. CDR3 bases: TGTGCCAGCAGCCAAGACCAGCGGCTCGACAATGAGCAGTTCTTC. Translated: CASSQDQRLDNEQFF.

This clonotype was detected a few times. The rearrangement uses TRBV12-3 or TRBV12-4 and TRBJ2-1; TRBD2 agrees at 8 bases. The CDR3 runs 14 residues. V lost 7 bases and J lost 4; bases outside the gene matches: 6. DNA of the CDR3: TGTGCCAGCACCTCGGGCGGGGGGTACAATGAGCAGTTCTTC. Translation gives CASTSGGGYNEQFF.

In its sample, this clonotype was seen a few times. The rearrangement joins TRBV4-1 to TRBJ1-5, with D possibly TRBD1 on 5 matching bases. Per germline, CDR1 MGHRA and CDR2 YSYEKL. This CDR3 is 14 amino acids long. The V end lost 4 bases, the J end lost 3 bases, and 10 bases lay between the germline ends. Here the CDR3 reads CASSLRDDNQPQHF. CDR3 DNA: TGCGCCAGCAGCCTCCGGGACGACAATCAGCCCCAGCATTTT.

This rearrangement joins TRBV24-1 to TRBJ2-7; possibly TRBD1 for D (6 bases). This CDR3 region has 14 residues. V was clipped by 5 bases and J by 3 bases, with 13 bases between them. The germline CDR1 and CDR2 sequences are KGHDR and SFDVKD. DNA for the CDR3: TGTGCCACCAGTGTGGGAGCAGGGGACTACGAGCAGTACTTC. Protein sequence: CATSVGAGDYEQYF.

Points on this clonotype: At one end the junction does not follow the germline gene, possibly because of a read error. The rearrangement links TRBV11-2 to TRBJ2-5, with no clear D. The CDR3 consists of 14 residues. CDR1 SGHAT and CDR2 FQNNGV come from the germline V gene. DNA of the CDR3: TGTGCCAGCAGCTCACCGACACCTGGGATAAATGAGATCTTC. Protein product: CASSSPTPGINEIF.

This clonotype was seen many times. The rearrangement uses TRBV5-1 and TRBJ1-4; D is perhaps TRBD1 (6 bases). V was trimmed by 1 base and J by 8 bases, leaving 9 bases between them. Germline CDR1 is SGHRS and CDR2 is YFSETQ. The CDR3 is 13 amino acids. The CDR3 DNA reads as TGCGCCAGCAGCTTGCAGACAGGAGAAAAACTGTTTTTT. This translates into CASSLQTGEKLFF.

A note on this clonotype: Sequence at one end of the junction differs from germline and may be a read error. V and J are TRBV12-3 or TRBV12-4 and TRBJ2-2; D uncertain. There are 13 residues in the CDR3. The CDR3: CAGSFLITGELFF. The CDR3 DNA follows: TGTGCCGGCAGTTTTCTGATCACCGGGGAGCTGTTTTTT.

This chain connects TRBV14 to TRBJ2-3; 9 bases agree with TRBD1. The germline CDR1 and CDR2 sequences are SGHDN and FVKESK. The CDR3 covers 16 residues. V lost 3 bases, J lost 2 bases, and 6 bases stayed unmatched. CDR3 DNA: TGTGCCAGCAGCCAGGGACAGGGTTTTTCCACAGATACGCAGTATTTT. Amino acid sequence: CASSQGQGFSTDTQYF. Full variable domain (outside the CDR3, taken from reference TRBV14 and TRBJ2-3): EAGVTQFPSHSVIEKGQTVTLRCDPISGHDNLYWYRRVMGKEIKFLLHFVKESKQDESGMPNNRFLAERTGGTYSTLKVQPAELEDSGVYFCASSQGQGFSTDTQYFGPGTRLTVL.

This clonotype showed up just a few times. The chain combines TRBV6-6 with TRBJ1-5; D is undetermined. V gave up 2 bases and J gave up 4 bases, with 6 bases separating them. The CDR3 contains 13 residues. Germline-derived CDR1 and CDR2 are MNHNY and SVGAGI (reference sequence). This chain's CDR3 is CASSYLHNQPQHF. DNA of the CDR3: TGTGCCAGCAGTTACCTCCATAATCAGCCCCAGCATTTT.

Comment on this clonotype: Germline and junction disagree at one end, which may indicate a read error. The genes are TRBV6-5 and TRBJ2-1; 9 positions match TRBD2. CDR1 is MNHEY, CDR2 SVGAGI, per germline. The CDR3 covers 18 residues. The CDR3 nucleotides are TGTGCCGGCAGTTACAGCCTAGCGGGGCCCGGCTCCTACAATGAGCAGTTCTTC. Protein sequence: CAGSYSLAGPGSYNEQFF.

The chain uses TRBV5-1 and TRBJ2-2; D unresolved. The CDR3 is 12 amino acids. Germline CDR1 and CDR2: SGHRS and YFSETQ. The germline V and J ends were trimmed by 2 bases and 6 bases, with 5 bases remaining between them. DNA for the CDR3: TGCGCCAGCAGCTTAACCCCCGGGGAGCTGTTTTTT. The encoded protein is CASSLTPGELFF.

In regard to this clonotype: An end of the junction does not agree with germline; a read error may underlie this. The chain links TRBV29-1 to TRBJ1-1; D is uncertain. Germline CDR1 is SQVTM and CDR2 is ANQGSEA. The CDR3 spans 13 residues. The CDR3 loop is CSVEVRPDTEAFF. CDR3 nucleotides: TGCAGCGTTGAAGTCCGTCCCGACACCGAAGCTTTCTTT.